A single sample is the source of the 26 T cell receptor beta chains below, sequenced in a study of control samples from healthy donors and cancer patients. Only in-frame clones appear in the TCRdb table, and some are missing; sequencing was by immunoSEQ multiplex PCR. This table has roughly 200,000 clones, around 94% appearing once. Sequenced sample: blood. The receptors were gathered from a man aged 50 or older in good health.

This rearrangement joins TRBV5-1 to TRBJ1-1; tentative D call: TRBD1 (6 bases). Germline assignment: CDR1 SGHRS and CDR2 YFSETQ. V dropped 0 bases and J dropped 0 bases, with 12 bases sitting between them. CDR3 length: 16 amino acids. DNA for the CDR3: TGCGCCAGCAGCTTGGCCCAGGGGAGTATGAACACTGAAGCTTTCTTT. This gives the protein CASSLAQGSMNTEAFF.

The rearrangement joins TRBV5-5 to TRBJ2-7, with 8 bases identical to TRBD1. This CDR3 is 15 amino acids long. Germline V gene sequence: CDR1 SGHKS, CDR2 YYEKEE (reference sequence). The V segment lost 4 bases and the J segment 6 bases; nucleotides outside the gene matches: 12. CDR3 DNA: TGTGCCAGCAGCCGAGACTGGGACAGGAGGGGCGAGCAGTACTTC. As protein: CASSRDWDRRGEQYF.

This clone was picked up a small number of times. Other DNA sequences in this sample translate to the same CDR3. The CDR3 nucleotides read TGTGCCAGCTCACTGGACAGGGATCAGCCCCAGCATTTT. Residues: CASSLDRDQPQHF. The genes are TRBV18 and TRBJ1-5, with TRBD1 matching over 8 bases. After removal of 4 bases from V and 5 bases from J, the junction contained 1 base not matched to a gene. Per the germline V gene, CDR1 is KGHSH and CDR2 is LQKENI. The CDR3 covers 13 residues.

The chain recombines TRBV4-2 with TRBJ2-3; 8 bases agree with TRBD2. With V trimmed by 2 bases and J by 4 bases, 2 bases remained unmatched. CDR3 length equals 14 residues. The germline V gene has CDR1 LGHNA and CDR2 YNFKEQ. The CDR3 sequence is CASSQLTSADTQYF. The CDR3, as DNA: TGTGCCAGCAGCCAACTGACTAGCGCAGATACGCAGTATTTT.

The CDR3 region is CASKELAIKYEQYF. In nucleotides, the CDR3 is TGTGCCAGCAAGGAACTAGCGATAAAGTACGAGCAGTACTTC. J is TRBJ2-7 and V is TRBV6-5, with 7 bases aligning to TRBD2. CDR1 is MNHEY, CDR2 SVGAGI, per germline. The CDR3 consists of 14 residues. Trimming took 7 bases from V and 4 from J; bases not matched to a gene: 10.

The chain has TRBV10-1 and TRBJ2-3; no definite D call. Germline V CDR1 and CDR2: WNHNN, SYGVQD (reference sequence). Trimming stripped 3 bases from V and 4 bases from J, with 8 bases between. The CDR3 spans 13 residues. The CDR3 DNA reads as TGCGCCAGCAGTGACACCCTACCAGATACGCAGTATTTT. Amino acids: CASSDTLPDTQYF.

The CDR3 loop reads CASDRGANQPQHF. CDR3 DNA sequence: TGTGCCAGCGACAGAGGAGCGAATCAGCCCCAGCATTTT. This sequence joins TRBV2 and TRBJ1-5; weak D call: TRBD1 (5 bases). The CDR3 runs 13 residues. Germline-derived CDR1 and CDR2 are SNHLY and FYNNEI. Trimming pared 8 bases from V and 4 bases from J, leaving 12 bases between.

The V call is TRBV3-1 (or the pseudogene TRBV3-2), the J call TRBJ2-1; a possible D gene is TRBD2 (5 bases). Germline CDR1 is LGHDT and CDR2 is YNNKEL (reference sequence). Trimming took 4 bases from V and 5 from J, leaving 9 bases between them. This CDR3 region has 13 residues. The DNA for the CDR3 is TGTGCCAGCAGCCCTGGAGGTAACAATGAGCAGTTCTTC. Translated, it gives CASSPGGNNEQFF.

This rearrangement joins TRBV3-1 (or the pseudogene TRBV3-2) to TRBJ2-3; D might be TRBD2 (6 bases). Trimming pared 4 bases from V and 0 bases from J, leaving 8 bases between. The CDR3 runs to 14 residues. Germline V gene lookup returns CDR1 LGHDT and CDR2 YNNKEL (reference sequence). The CDR3 nucleotides read TGTGCCAGCAGCCCGACTAGTAGCACAGATACGCAGTATTTT. Translation gives CASSPTSSTDTQYF.

This clone was seen a single time. CDR3 protein: CASSLSLAGEQFF. The CDR3 DNA reads as TGTGCCAGCAGCTTAAGTCTAGCTGGTGAGCAGTTCTTC. The chain is built from TRBV11-1 and TRBJ2-1; D is perhaps TRBD2 (5 bases). This CDR3 is 13 amino acids long. Germline V gene lookup returns CDR1 SGHAT and CDR2 FQDESV (reference sequence). V lost 2 bases and J 9 bases, leaving 11 bases between the germline ends.

The chain recombines TRBV18 with TRBJ2-3; 9 bases fit TRBD2. The CDR3 is 21 residues long. Per germline, CDR1 KGHSH and CDR2 LQKENI. Germline trimming cut 3 bases from V and 0 bases from J; bases unmatched to any gene: 19. The CDR3 here is CASSPQGRRAGGSSSTDTQYF. DNA for the CDR3: TGTGCCAGCTCACCCCAAGGACGACGAGCGGGGGGTTCCTCTAGCACAGATACGCAGTATTTT.

As regards this clone: At one end, the junction sequence differs from germline, possibly due to a read error. This chain connects TRBV20-1 to TRBJ1-1; unclear D gene. The CDR3 spans 9 residues. CDR1 and CDR2 from the germline V gene are DFQATT and SNEGSKA (reference sequence). CDR3 sequence reads: CSARDKKDF. The CDR3 region has the DNA TGCAGTGCTAGAGATAAAAAGGACTTT.

The chain employs TRBV5-1 and TRBJ1-4, with D possibly TRBD1 on 5 matching bases. This CDR3 is built from 15 residues. Germline V lookup: CDR1 SGHRS, CDR2 YFSETQ. Trimming pared 7 bases from V and 2 bases from J, leaving 15 bases between. The CDR3 protein is CASVTPRETNEKLFF. The CDR3 nucleotides are TGCGCCAGCGTCACGCCCAGGGAGACTAATGAAAAACTGTTTTTT.

This clone appeared a single time. The gene calls are TRBV19 and TRBJ1-4, with 7 bases that match TRBD1. The CDR3 sequence is 14 residues long. The V segment lost 7 bases and the J segment 8 bases; nucleotides outside the gene matches: 10. Germline V gene sequence: CDR1 LNHDA, CDR2 SQIVND (reference sequence). The chain's CDR3 is CASNSGTEREKLFF. The DNA for the CDR3 is TGTGCCAGTAATTCCGGGACAGAACGCGAAAAACTGTTTTTT.

The table lists this clone with a count of one. This chain connects TRBV3-1 (or the pseudogene TRBV3-2) to TRBJ1-3; D uncertain. V lost 4 bases to trimming and J lost 5 bases, with 21 bases between them. The germline CDR1 and CDR2 sequences are LGHDT and YNNKEL (reference sequence). This CDR3 spans 17 amino acids. The CDR3 DNA is TGTGCCAGCAGCCTAAGCGTTCCCATACACGCACGAAACACCATATATTTT. Protein sequence: CASSLSVPIHARNTIYF.

J is TRBJ1-2 and V is TRBV28; D not certain. V lost 6 bases and J 7 bases, leaving 12 bases between the germline ends. CDR1 MDHEN and CDR2 SYDVKM come from the germline V gene. This CDR3 comprises 12 residues. Here the CDR3 DNA reads TGTGCCAGCAGCCGGAGGTCAGGTGGCTACACCTTC. Its translation is CASSRRSGGYTF.

The CDR3 sequence: CASNLNSPLHF. The CDR3 DNA reads TGTGCCAGCAACCTAAATTCACCCCTCCACTTT. The genes are TRBV28 and TRBJ1-6; no definite D call. The germline gives CDR1 MDHEN, CDR2 SYDVKM. The CDR3 is made up of 11 amino acids. The V gene lost 7 bases and the J gene lost 7 bases, with 5 bases spanning the gap.

This chain links TRBV7-2 with TRBJ2-2, with 8 bases fitting TRBD1. CDR3 length equals 15 residues. Per germline, CDR1 SGHTA and CDR2 FQGNSA. J gave up 5 bases and V 3 bases, and 5 bases lay outside the gene matches. For the CDR3, the DNA is TGTGCCAGCAGCTTTAACAGGGGGAAGACCGGGGAGCTGTTTTTT. Its protein is CASSFNRGKTGELFF.

This rearrangement joins TRBV30 to TRBJ1-4; 7 bases align to TRBD1. The germline CDR1 and CDR2 sequences are GTSNPN and SVGIG (reference sequence). Trimming removed 0 bases from V and 4 bases from J; junction bases left unmatched: 5. The CDR3 runs to 15 residues. CDR3 in DNA: TGTGCCTGGAGTGTACAGGGACAGCTTAATGAAAAACTGTTTTTT. Translation: CAWSVQGQLNEKLFF. Looking up the rest from reference TRBV30 and TRBJ1-4 gives the full variable domain: SQTIHQWPATLVQPVGSPLSLECTVEGTSNPNLYWYRQAAGRGLQLLFYSVGIGQISSEVPQNLSASRPQDRQFILSSKKLLLSDSGFYLCAWSVQGQLNEKLFFGSGTQLSVL.

The CDR3 region has the DNA TGTGCCAGCAGAGACTCGGGACAGGCTGGTGAAAAACTGTTTTTT. It yields the protein CASRDSGQAGEKLFF. This chain connects TRBV6-5 to TRBJ1-4, with 8 bases matching TRBD1. V shed 6 bases, J shed 7 bases, and the junction held 10 bases outside the gene matches. Germline lookup yields CDR1 MNHEY and CDR2 SVGAGI. The CDR3 spans 15 residues.

This clone was observed a handful of times. The chain has TRBV19 and TRBJ1-2; tentatively, D is TRBD1 (5 bases). The ends were cut back, 5 bases at V and 4 bases at J, with 11 bases in the middle. The CDR3 extends over 13 amino acids. The germline gives CDR1 LNHDA, CDR2 SQIVND (reference sequence). CDR3 DNA sequence: TGTGCCAGTAGTCCCTCCGGGGCCTATGGCTACACCTTC. Translated, it gives CASSPSGAYGYTF. The full variable domain, with the rest looked up from reference TRBV19 and TRBJ1-2, is DGGITQSPKYLFRKEGQNVTLSCEQNLNHDAMYWYRQDPGQGLRLIYYSQIVNDFQKGDIAEGYSVSREKKESFPLTVTSAQKNPTAFYLCASSPSGAYGYTFGSGTRLTVV.

The rearrangement links TRBV5-1 to TRBJ2-3; no firm D call. The CDR3 covers 14 residues. Germline V gene sequence: CDR1 SGHRS, CDR2 YFSETQ. The V and J ends lost 2 bases and 6 bases respectively, with 13 bases between them. For the CDR3, the DNA is TGCGCCAGCAGCTTACCGGCCGGGCACGATACGCAGTATTTT. Translated, it gives CASSLPAGHDTQYF.

J is TRBJ1-2 and V is TRBV6-2 or TRBV6-3; D possibly corresponds to TRBD1 (6 bases). Trimming stripped 6 bases from V and 2 bases from J, with 7 bases between. In germline, CDR1 is MNHEY, CDR2 SVGEGT. This CDR3 has 12 residues. CDR3 bases: TGTGCCAGCAGCCAGGGGAACTATGGCTACACCTTC. It is translated as CASSQGNYGYTF.

The chain recombines TRBV7-2 with TRBJ2-5, with D tentatively TRBD1 or TRBD2 (5 bases each). Per the germline V gene, CDR1 is SGHTA and CDR2 is FQGNSA. CDR3 length: 15 residues. V dropped 5 bases and J dropped 2 bases, with 15 bases sitting between them. Here the CDR3 DNA reads TGTGCCAGCAGCCCACGCCGGGACGATCAAGAGACCCAGTACTTC. Translation gives CASSPRRDDQETQYF.

CDR3 DNA sequence: TGTGCCAGCAGCCACTATGGTCCTCAAGAGACCCAGTACTTC. Translating gives CASSHYGPQETQYF. V and J are TRBV5-4 and TRBJ2-5; D ambiguous. V was clipped by 4 bases and J by 2 bases, with 12 bases between them. This CDR3 spans 14 amino acids. In germline, CDR1 is SGHNT, CDR2 YYREEE (reference sequence).

The rearrangement joins TRBV5-4 to TRBJ1-1; possibly TRBD1 for D (5 bases). With 4 bases removed from V and 0 bases from J, the gap between germline ends came to 13 bases. Germline loops: CDR1 SGHNT, CDR2 YYREEE (reference sequence). This CDR3 spans 15 amino acids. The CDR3 region has the DNA TGTGCCAGCAGCGCAGCGGGGCCAATGAACACTGAAGCTTTCTTT. Protein sequence: CASSAAGPMNTEAFF.